The clone carrying this T cell receptor beta chain was seen ten or more times. These data originate in a study of neurological immune-mediated disorders. The germline V and J ends were trimmed by 1 base and 4 bases, with 8 bases remaining between them. CDR1 is MGHRA, CDR2 YSYEKL, per germline. The CDR3 length is 14 residues. TCRdb re-called the 5' RACE reads through MiXCR, storing one row per CDR3 protein. Of 55,000 or so distinct CDR3 sequences listed, 3% to 4.5% are singletons. V usage is TRBV4-1 and J usage is TRBJ2-1, with D possibly TRBD2 on 5 matching bases. Sequencing used CD4+ T cells from blood. This sequence was found in a woman between 40 and 50 years old with multiple sclerosis. CDR3 amino acids: CASSQVPGYNEQFF. In DNA, the CDR3 is TGCGCCAGCAGCCAAGTCCCGGGGTACAATGAGCAGTTCTTC.